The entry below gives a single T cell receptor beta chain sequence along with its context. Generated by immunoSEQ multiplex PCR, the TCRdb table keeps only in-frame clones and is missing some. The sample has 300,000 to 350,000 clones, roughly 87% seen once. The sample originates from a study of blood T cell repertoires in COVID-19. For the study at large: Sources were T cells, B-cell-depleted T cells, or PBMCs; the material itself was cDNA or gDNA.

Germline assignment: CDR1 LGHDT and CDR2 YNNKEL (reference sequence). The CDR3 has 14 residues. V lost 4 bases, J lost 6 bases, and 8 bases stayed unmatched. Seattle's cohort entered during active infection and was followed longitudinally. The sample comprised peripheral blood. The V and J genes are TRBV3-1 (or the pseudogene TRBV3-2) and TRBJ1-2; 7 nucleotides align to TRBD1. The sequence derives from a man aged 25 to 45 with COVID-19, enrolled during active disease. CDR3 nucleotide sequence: TGTGCCAGCAGCCCCACGACAGGGTCGAATGGCTACACCTTC. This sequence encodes CASSPTTGSNGYTF.